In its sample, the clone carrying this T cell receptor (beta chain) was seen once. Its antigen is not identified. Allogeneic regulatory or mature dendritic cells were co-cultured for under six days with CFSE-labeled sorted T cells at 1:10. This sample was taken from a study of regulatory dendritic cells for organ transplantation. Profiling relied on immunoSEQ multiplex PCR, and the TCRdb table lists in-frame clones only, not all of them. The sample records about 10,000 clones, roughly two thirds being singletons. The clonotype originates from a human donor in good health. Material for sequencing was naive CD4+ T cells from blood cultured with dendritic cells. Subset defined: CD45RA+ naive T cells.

The CDR3 DNA sequence: TGCGCCAGCGCAGCCCCGGGGTCCAACATTCAGTACTTC. Residues: CASAAPGSNIQYF. J is TRBJ2-4 and V is TRBV5-1; D possibly corresponds to TRBD2 (5 bases). V was clipped by 7 bases and J by 7 bases, with 15 bases between them. CDR1 and CDR2 from the germline V gene are SGHRS and YFSETQ. The CDR3 extends over 13 amino acids.